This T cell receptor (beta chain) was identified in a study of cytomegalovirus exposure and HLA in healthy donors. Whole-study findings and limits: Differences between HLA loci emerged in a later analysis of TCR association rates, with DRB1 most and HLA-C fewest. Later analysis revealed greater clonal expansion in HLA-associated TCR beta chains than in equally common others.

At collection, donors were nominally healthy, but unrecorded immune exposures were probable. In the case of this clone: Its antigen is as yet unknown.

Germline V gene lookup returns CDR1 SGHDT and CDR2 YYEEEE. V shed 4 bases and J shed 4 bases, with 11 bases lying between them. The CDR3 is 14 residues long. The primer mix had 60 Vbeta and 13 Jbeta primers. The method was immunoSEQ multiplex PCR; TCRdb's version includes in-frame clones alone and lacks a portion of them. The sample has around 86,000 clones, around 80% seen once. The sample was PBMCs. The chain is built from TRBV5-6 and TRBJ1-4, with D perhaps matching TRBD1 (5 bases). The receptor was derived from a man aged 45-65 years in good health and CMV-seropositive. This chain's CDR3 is CASSAGTLNEKLFF. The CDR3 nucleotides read TGTGCCAGCAGCGCCGGGACTCTTAATGAAAAACTGTTTTTT.